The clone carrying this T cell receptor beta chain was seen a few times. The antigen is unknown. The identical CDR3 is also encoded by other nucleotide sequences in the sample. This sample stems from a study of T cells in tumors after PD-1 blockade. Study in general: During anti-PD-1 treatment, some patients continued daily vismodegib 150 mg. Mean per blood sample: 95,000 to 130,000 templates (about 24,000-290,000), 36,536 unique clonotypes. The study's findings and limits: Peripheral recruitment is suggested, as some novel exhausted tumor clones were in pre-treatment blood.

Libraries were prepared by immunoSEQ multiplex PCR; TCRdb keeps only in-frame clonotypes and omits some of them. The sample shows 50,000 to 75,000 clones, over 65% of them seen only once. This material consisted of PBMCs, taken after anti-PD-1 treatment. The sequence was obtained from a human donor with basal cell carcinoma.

The CDR3 DNA reads TGTGCCAGCAGCTTAAGCGGGACAGGGGCCTACGAGCAGTACTTC. Translation gives CASSLSGTGAYEQYF. This sequence joins TRBV7-2 and TRBJ2-7; 10 nucleotides match TRBD1. J lost 2 bases, V lost 2 bases, and 3 bases had no gene match. Germline V CDR1 and CDR2: SGHTA, FQGNSA. This CDR3 has 15 amino acids.